This T cell receptor (beta chain) was obtained from a study of blood T cell repertoires in COVID-19. Overall study: Some COVID-19 samples were acute and others convalescent; all came from the United States, Italy and Spain. T cells, B-cell-depleted T cells, or PBMCs supplied cDNA or gDNA.

The CDR3 has 18 amino acids. Trimming removed 0 bases at V and 0 bases at J, with 16 bases between. Germline V CDR1 and CDR2: SGHKS, YYEKEE (reference sequence). Original handling: Scientists estimated how many nucleated cells there were by amplifying reference gene primers. Using immunoSEQ multiplex PCR, the repertoire was profiled, and TCRdb retains in-frame clones only, with some absent. V and J calls plus clone size are reproduced from that table; the DNA served to infer D and trimming. Here the sample spans about 210,000 clones, around nine tenths being singletons. The TCR originated in a woman between 35 and 50 years old with acute or convalescent COVID-19. V is TRBV5-5 and J is TRBJ2-1; D not resolved. Sequencing was performed on peripheral blood. CDR3 coding DNA: TGTGCCAGCAGCTTGGTGGATGCGATACGGAGCTCCTACAATGAGCAGTTCTTC. Its translation: CASSLVDAIRSSYNEQFF.